This T cell receptor (beta chain) appears in the sequencing data of a study of cytomegalovirus exposure and HLA in healthy donors (dated by TCRdb to 2017 to 2019). In the study overall: An earlier analysis of approximately 600 of the donors reported about 250 Gb of sequence data and 117 million unique TCR beta sequences from roughly 180 million T cells. In the later analysis, no new phenotypic data were used to find candidate immune exposures; instead, reliance was placed on TCR beta sequences and their occurrence across donors. The number of donors typed differed by locus, with roughly 629-640 for A, B, C, DRB1 and DQB1, around 520 for DQA1, about 610 for DPA1, and 472 for DPB1. The study profiled the T cell repertoires of around 700 subjects by immunosequencing and related them to cytomegalovirus serostatus. Along with the approximately 650-subject first cohort, a separate validation cohort of approximately 110 different subjects was used. Donor age, sex, ethnicity and CMV serostatus were compiled together with the repertoire data. Both class I and class II loci were covered by HLA typing, at four-digit resolution. Genome-wide SNP genotypes for about 55% of the 666 donors were used in a later genetic analysis, which treated that subset as a discovery cohort. The study was designed to test whether signatures of past pathogen exposure could be identified by cataloging public T cell receptors. About five DR-DQ haplotypes were handled as single units for association and clustering, since linkage in the cohort was strong. About 280 gigabases of sequencing data and approximately 93 million unique TCR sequences were included in an early release covering around 650 HLA-typed donors. An earlier analysis of 587 of the donors used high-throughput TCR beta sequencing to judge whether each TCR beta V gene segment behaved as functional or pseudogenic. To predict cytomegalovirus infection status, the study brought together high-throughput TCR immunosequencing, statistical association of individual TCRs with disease status, and machine learning. All discovery cohort repertoires had been generated on a single sequencing platform. In a later analysis, previously published TCR beta repertoires from 666 donors were re-analyzed and high-resolution HLA genotyping was added so that TCR occurrence patterns could be studied. Among the roughly 390 genotyped donors, around 81% belonged to the genetic ancestry cluster associated with self-reported Caucasian donors. Among under 450 genotyped donors of the cohort, an average of approximately 240,000 unique TCR beta nucleotide sequences were sequenced per donor, roughly 20% of them non-productive.

The cysteine opens and the phenylalanine closes a CDR3 of 15 amino acids. Only CDR3 DNA is held: 45 bases, read in frame from base 1. The trim is 1 base for V and 5 bases for J, with a gap of 16 bases between the germline ends. The germline V gene (reference sequence) yields SGHNT for CDR1 and YYREEE for CDR2. Points the paper makes about the study in general: A cluster of highly shared sequence variants was judged likely to be a technical artifact of the sequencing pipeline. Some IMGT-functional V segments, including TRBV6-2 and TRBV6-3, could not be distinguished by the 87-base-pair reads and were therefore excluded. A later analysis found that TCR association rates varied across HLA loci, with DRB1 alleles showing the most associated TCRs and HLA-C alleles the fewest. Roughly uniform sequencing depth across donors was assumed in presence/absence analyses, although this assumption may not hold. A further reported finding was that TCR beta sequences accurately predicted the HLA-A and HLA-B alleles for most subjects in the first cohort. The study gave a list of about 160 TCR beta chains associated with cytomegalovirus. According to the authors, the approach could potentially be generalized to other disease states and immunological phenotypes. Three of the identified cytomegalovirus-associated TCR beta chains were confirmed in vitro to be specific for cytomegalovirus antigens. When HLA alleles, especially DR and DQ, strongly co-occurred, attributing TCR associations to individual alleles was difficult. According to a later analysis, most CMV-associated TCR beta chains appeared to be HLA-restricted, and the HLA associations seemed to be driven largely by CMV exposure. Compared with equally common non-associated chains, HLA-associated TCR beta chains in a later analysis were more clonally expanded and had lower generation probabilities. Only TCR beta chains were sequenced in this cohort, and the absence of alpha or paired-chain data limited detectable features. While some public TCRs were present in many individuals, most TCR sequences turned up only very rarely across donors. Cytomegalovirus status was reported to be diagnosed by the classifier with high specificity and sensitivity in both the original and validation cohorts. A later genetic analysis reported fewer N-insertions in productive TCRs among donors in an Asian-associated ancestry cluster than the approximately 670-donor mean. Because counts were too low, around 18 rarely observed V segments, including chromosome 9 orphons, were left out of the earlier analysis of over 550 of the donors. In an earlier analysis of some 540 of the donors, most TCR beta V segments appeared in productive rearrangements about 87% or about 30% of the time, broadly matching IMGT annotations. A later analysis reported that several top co-occurrence clusters appeared linked to parvovirus B19, influenza, CMV and Epstein-Barr virus. Immune exposure information for the cohort was limited to CMV serostatus. A later genetic analysis associated a missense DCLRE1C variant with V-gene and J-gene trimming of TCR beta chains, and an independent cohort replicated the association. A later analysis associated approximately 17,000 TCR beta sequences with specific HLA alleles at a false discovery rate of 0.05. HLA typing was unavailable for some donors at each locus, so association tests used only the typed subset. Linkage disequilibrium might explain the correlated functional status among segregating V segments, but an unknown experimental factor could not be excluded.

Libraries were built with the immunoSEQ multiplex PCR assay. The multiplex PCR relied on a mix of 60 forward primers for TCR Vbeta segments and 13 reverse primers for TCR Jbeta segments. The CDR3 region of rearranged TCR beta genes was amplified from genomic DNA by a multiplex PCR assay. Amplified TCR beta libraries were sequenced as 87-base-pair reads on the Illumina HiSeq System. The study's processing was this. A later analysis counted about 80 million unique TCR beta chains across the 666 repertoires, and 10 million to 11 million of these chains were shared by at least two donors. To remove PCR and sequencing errors, raw reads were error-corrected and collapsed into unique sequences using a nearest-neighbor algorithm that merged closely related sequences. Alignment of CDR3 sequences to IMGT reference sequences was used to assign V, D and J gene segments. For a sequence to be retained, a match of at least six nucleotides to both a V gene segment and a J gene segment was required. Rearrangements were classified as productive when the CDR3 lacked stop codons and remained in frame with V and J, and all other rearrangements were classified as non-productive. CDR3 was defined according to IMGT convention as the region running from the second conserved V-encoded cysteine to the conserved J-encoded phenylalanine. Sequences without an unambiguous match to a single V gene segment were excluded from the earlier analysis of about 600 of the donors. An earlier analysis of several hundred of the donors called V segments functional above 56.7% productive rearrangements and segregating when the between-donor standard deviation exceeded 5%. A statistical classification framework was built for diagnosing cytomegalovirus status from the catalog of TCR beta chain sequences. In a later analysis, TCR nucleotide sequences were compared against IMGT/GENE-DB human TR gene sequences so that V and J genes could be assigned. Using the TCRdist pipeline, a later analysis assigned CDR3 sequences along with most-parsimonious VDJ recombination scenarios. In a later analysis, each TCR beta chain was defined by its CDR3 amino acid sequence together with its V-gene family, and reads lacking a unique V-gene family were excluded. To address suspected cross-contamination and a sequencing artifact, a later analysis removed 592 highly shared, low-generation-probability nucleotide sequences. For each public chain, a later analysis derived a clonal expansion index from normalized ranks of inferred template counts within each repertoire. Generation probabilities in a later analysis came from a VDJ recombination model fitted to out-of-frame rearrangements, and those results were checked against IGoR. A later analysis scored TCR-TCR, TCR-HLA and TCR-CMV co-occurrence with hypergeometric tests, applying a repertoire-size bias correction to TCR pairs. To estimate false discovery rates, a later analysis permuted the HLA or CMV assignments 20 times. In a later analysis, co-occurring TCRs were grouped using DBSCAN, with TCRdist sequence similarity added in when clustering inside HLA-allele-positive subsets. Co-occurrence clustering excluded repertoires with fewer than 30,000 or more than 120,000 public chains, plus five with anomalous nucleotide sharing. TCRdb retrieved this table from immuneACCESS and kept in-frame rearrangements only. Not all clones are present; in checked studies, unresolved V genes account for under half, and no reason is known for the remainder. Clone size and V and J calls were adopted from that table, with D and trimming inferred from the DNA. The sample has approximately 110,000 clones on record. Around 3.6% of the sample rests with the top ten.

In total, approximately 690 healthy bone marrow donors made up the cohort. All cohort members were sampled while nominally healthy, although unrecorded immune exposures were likely present. The donor tested CMV seronegative and was one of the 352 seronegative cohort members. Each donor provided a peripheral blood sample, and peripheral blood mononuclear cells were used for TCR beta sequencing. Genomic DNA extraction from the blood cell samples was performed with the Qiagen DNeasy Blood Extraction Kit. Comments on this clone: Which antigen it targets is not known.

The chain couples TRBV5-4 to TRBJ2-7; tentative D gene TRBD1, with 6 bases matching. Sequencing used PBMCs. This TCR came from a man aged 18-30 years in good health and CMV-seronegative. Here is the DNA: TGTGCCAGCAGCTTGCGGACCAGGGGTTCCGACGAGCAGTACTTC. This codes for CASSLRTRGSDEQYF. The full variable domain, completed from the reference TRBV5-4 and TRBJ2-7 proteins outside the CDR3, reads ETGVTQSPTHLIKTRGQQVTLRCSSQSGHNTVSWYQQALGQGPQFIFQYYREEENGRGNFPPRFSGLQFPNYSSELNVNALELDDSALYLCASSLRTRGSDEQYFGPGTRLTVT.